This T cell receptor beta chain was retrieved from a study of neurological immune-mediated disorders. The team produced cDNA through 5'RACE using 10-nucleotide random UMIs. MiXCR, run by TCRdb on the 5' RACE reads, gives a single entry per CDR3 protein. The sample includes around 44,000 distinct CDR3 sequences, 2.5% of them seen just once. Unsorted libraries were derived from 2 million PBMCs stored at -80 C. V shed 4 bases, J shed 4 bases, and the junction held 11 bases outside the gene matches. CDR3 length equals 16 residues. Germline-derived CDR1 and CDR2 are SGHRS and YFSETQ. This chain joins TRBV5-1 and TRBJ1-5, with 7 positions matching TRBD1. Material: PBMCs. This clonotype was sampled from a man in his thirties or forties with multiple sclerosis. This CDR3 reads CASSPTGRAGNQPQHF. The CDR3 DNA is TGCGCCAGCAGCCCGACAGGGAGAGCAGGGAATCAGCCCCAGCATTTT.